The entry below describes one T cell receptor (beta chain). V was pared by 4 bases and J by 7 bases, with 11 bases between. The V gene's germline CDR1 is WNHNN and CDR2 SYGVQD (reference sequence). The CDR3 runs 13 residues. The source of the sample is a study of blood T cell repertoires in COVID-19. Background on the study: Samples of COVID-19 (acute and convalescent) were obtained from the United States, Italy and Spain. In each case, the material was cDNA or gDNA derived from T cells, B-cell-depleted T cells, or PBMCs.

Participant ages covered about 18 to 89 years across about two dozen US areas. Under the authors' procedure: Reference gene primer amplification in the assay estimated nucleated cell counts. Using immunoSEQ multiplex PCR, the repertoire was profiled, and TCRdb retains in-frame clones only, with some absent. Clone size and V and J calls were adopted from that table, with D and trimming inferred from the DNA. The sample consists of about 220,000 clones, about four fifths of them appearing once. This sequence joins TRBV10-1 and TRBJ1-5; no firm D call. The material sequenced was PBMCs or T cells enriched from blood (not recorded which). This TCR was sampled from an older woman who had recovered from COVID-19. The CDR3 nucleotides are TGCGCCAGCAGTGGGGAGCCTGGGCAGCCCCAGCATTTT. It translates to CASSGEPGQPQHF.